This TCR beta chain was identified during a study of T cell responses to AZD1222 COVID-19 vaccine. General observations from the study: Among vaccine-associated CD4 TCRs, coverage spanned spike, with dominance at 160-218 and 743-854. Spike-specific TCR repertoires showed rising breadth and depth after two AZD1222 doses. It was only a handful of AZD1222 recipients who were seropositive at baseline. Among spike-specific TCRs, nearly half reportedly target unmutated variant regions.

This CDR3 has 14 residues. Trimming removed 6 bases at V and 8 bases at J, with 17 bases between. Germline V CDR1 and CDR2: SGHKS, YYEKEE (reference sequence). Measured with immunoSEQ multiplex PCR; TCRdb has only the in-frame clones, and not every one. Here the sample spans under 150,000 clones, just under 95% being singletons. This clone appeared once. The antigen is unknown. The source was peripheral blood, collected on day 0 of AZD1222 vaccination. This chain uses TRBV5-5 with TRBJ1-4; perhaps TRBD1 as D (5 bases). This receptor was obtained from an adult in good health. The CDR3 nucleotides are TGTGCCAGCACCGGGGGTAGGGACTGGGAAAAACTGTTTTTT. Translated, it gives CASTGGRDWEKLFF. Looking up the rest from reference TRBV5-5 and TRBJ1-4 gives the full variable domain: DAGVTQSPTHLIKTRGQQVTLRCSPISGHKSVSWYQQVLGQGPQFIFQYYEKEERGRGNFPDRFSARQFPNYSSELNVNALLLGDSALYLCASTGGRDWEKLFFGSGTQLSVL.